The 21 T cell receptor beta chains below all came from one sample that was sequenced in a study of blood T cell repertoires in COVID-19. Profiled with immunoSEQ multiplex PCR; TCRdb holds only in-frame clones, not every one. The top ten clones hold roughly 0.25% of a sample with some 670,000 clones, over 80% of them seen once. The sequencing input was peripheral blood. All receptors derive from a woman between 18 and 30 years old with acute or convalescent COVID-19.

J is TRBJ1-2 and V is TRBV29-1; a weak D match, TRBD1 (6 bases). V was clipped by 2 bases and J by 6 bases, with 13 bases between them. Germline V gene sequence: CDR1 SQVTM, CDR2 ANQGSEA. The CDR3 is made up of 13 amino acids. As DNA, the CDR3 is TGCAGCGTTGAAACATGGACAGCAAATGGCTACACCTTC. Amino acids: CSVETWTANGYTF.

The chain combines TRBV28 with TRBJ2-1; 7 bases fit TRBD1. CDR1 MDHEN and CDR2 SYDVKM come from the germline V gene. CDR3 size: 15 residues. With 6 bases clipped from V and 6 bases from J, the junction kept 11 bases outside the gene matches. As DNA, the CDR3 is TGTGCCAGCAGAACCGGGACAGTCATCCGCAATGAGCAGTTCTTC. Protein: CASRTGTVIRNEQFF.

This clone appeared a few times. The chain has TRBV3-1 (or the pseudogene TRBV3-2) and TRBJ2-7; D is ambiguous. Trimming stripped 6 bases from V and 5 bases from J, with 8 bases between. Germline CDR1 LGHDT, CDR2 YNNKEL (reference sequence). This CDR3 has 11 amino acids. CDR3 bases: TGTGCCAGCAGGATGAGAGACGAGCAGTACTTC. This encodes CASRMRDEQYF.

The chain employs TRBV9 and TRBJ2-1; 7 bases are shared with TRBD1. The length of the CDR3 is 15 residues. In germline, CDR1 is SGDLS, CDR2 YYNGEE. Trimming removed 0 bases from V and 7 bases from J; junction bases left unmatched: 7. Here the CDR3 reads CASSVGQGNMNEQFF. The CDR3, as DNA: TGTGCCAGCAGCGTAGGACAGGGAAATATGAATGAGCAGTTCTTC.

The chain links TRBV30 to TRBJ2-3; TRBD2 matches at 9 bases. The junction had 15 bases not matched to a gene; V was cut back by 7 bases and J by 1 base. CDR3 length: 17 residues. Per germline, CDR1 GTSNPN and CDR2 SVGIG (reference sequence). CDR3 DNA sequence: TGTGCCTTCCTCCGGGCGGGGGGGCAGTTTGGCACAGATACGCAGTATTTT. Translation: CAFLRAGGQFGTDTQYF.

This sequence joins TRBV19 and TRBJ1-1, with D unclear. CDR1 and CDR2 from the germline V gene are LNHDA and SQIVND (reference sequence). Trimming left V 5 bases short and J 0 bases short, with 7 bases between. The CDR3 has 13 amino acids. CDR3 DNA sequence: TGTGCCAGTAGTTCCCCCGTGAACACTGAAGCTTTCTTT. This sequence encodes CASSSPVNTEAFF.

Here the CDR3 DNA reads TGTGCCTGGAGTCTGGGGACAGGGTCGAGTGGCTACACCTTC. Its translation is CAWSLGTGSSGYTF. V is TRBV30 and J is TRBJ1-2, with TRBD1 matching over 9 bases. Germline V gives CDR1 GTSNPN, CDR2 SVGIG (reference sequence). The trim removed 2 bases at V and 7 bases at J, leaving 8 bases unmatched. This CDR3 has 14 residues.

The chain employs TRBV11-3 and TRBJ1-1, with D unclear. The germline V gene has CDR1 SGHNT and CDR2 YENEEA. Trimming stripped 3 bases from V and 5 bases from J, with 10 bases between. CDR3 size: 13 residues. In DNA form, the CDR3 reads TGTGCCAGCAGCTTTGGGCGGGAGACTGAAGCTTTCTTT. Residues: CASSFGRETEAFF. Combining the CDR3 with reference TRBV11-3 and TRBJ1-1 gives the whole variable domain EAGVVQSPRYKIIEKKQPVAFWCNPISGHNTLYWYLQNLGQGPELLIRYENEEAVDDSQLPKDRFSAERLKGVDSTLKIQPAELGDSAVYLCASSFGRETEAFFGQGTRLTVV.

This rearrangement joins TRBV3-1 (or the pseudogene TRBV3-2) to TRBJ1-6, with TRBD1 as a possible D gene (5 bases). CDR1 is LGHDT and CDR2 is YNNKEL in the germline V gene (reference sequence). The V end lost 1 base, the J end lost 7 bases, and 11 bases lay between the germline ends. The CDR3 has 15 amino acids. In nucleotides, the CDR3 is TGTGCCAGCAGCCAAGTTCGCAGGACAAATTCACCCCTCCACTTT. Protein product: CASSQVRRTNSPLHF.

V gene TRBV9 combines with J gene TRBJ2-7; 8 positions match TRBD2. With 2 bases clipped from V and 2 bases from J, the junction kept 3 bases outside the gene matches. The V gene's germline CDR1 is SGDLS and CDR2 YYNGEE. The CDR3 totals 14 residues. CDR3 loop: CASSVSGTTYEQYF. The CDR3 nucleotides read TGTGCCAGCAGCGTTAGCGGGACTACCTACGAGCAGTACTTC. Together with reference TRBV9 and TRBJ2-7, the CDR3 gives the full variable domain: DSGVTQTPKHLITATGQRVTLRCSPRSGDLSVYWYQQSLDQGLQFLIQYYNGEERAKGNILERFSAQQFPDLHSELNLSSLELGDSALYFCASSVSGTTYEQYFGPGTRLTVT.

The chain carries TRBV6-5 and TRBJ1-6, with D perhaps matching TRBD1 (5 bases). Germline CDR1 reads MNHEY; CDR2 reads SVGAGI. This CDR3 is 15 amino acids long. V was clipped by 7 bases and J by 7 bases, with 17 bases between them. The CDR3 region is CASNPQDLSNSPLHF. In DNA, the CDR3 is TGTGCCAGCAATCCACAGGACCTATCCAATTCACCCCTCCACTTT.

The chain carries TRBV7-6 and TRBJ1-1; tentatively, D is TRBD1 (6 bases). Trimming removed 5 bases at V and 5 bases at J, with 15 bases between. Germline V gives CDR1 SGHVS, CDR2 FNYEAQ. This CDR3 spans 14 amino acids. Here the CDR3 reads CASSLRGGATEAFF. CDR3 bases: TGTGCCAGCAGCCTACGAGGGGGGGCAACTGAAGCTTTCTTT.

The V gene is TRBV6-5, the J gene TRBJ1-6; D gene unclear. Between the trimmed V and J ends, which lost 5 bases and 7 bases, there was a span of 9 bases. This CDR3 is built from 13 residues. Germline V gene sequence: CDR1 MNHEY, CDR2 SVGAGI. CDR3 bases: TGTGCCAGCAGTCGGGTCTCGAATTCACCCCTCCACTTT. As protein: CASSRVSNSPLHF.

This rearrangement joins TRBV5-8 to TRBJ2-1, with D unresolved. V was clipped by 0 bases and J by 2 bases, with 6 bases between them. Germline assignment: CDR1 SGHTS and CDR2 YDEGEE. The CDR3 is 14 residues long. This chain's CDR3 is CASSLGGAYNEQFF. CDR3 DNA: TGTGCCAGCAGCTTGGGCGGAGCCTACAATGAGCAGTTCTTC.

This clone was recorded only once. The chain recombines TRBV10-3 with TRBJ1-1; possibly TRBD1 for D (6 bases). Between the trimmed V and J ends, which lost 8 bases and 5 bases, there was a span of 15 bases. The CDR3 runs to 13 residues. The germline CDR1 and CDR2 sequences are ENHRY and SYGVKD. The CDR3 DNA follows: TGTGCCATCGATGCAGGGGCAGGGACTGAAGCTTTCTTT. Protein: CAIDAGAGTEAFF.

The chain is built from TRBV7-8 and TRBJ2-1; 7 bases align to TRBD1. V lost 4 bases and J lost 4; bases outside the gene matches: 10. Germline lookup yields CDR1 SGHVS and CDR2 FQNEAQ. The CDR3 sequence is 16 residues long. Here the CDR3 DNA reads TGTGCCAGCAGCTGGGGGCGCGGACAGGTTTACAATGAGCAGTTCTTC. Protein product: CASSWGRGQVYNEQFF.

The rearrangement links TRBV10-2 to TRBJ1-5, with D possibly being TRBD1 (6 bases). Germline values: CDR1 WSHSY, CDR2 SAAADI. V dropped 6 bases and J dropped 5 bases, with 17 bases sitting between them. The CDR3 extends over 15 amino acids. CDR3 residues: CASSAQGEADQPQHF. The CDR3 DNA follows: TGCGCCAGCAGCGCACAGGGAGAAGCGGATCAGCCCCAGCATTTT.

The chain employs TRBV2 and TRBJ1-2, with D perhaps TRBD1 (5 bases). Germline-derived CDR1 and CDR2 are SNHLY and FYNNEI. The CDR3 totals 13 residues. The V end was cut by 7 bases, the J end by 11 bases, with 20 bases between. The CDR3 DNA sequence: TGTGCCAGCAAACTAAGGGGCCTTGTTAAGTACACCTTC. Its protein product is CASKLRGLVKYTF.

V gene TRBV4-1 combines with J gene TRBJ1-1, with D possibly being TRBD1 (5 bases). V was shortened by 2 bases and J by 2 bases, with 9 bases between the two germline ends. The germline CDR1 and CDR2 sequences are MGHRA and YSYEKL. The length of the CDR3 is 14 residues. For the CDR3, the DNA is TGCGCCAGCAGCCAACCGACAGTAAACACTGAAGCTTTCTTT. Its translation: CASSQPTVNTEAFF.

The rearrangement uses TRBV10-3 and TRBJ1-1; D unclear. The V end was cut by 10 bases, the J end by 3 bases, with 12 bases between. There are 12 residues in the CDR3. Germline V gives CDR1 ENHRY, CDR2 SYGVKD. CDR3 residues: CASGLSHTEAFF. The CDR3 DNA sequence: TGTGCCAGCGGACTGTCCCACACTGAAGCTTTCTTT.

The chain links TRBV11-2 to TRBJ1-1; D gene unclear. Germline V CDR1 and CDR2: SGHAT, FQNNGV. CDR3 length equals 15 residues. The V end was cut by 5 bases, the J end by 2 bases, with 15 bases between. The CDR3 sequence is CASSTHPDTNTEAFF. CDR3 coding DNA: TGTGCCAGCAGCACGCACCCCGACACTAACACTGAAGCTTTCTTT.